The next 26 T cell receptor beta chains were all read from a single sample in a study of CD8 T cells in ankylosing spondylitis. TCRdb fed the 5' RACE reads into MiXCR, producing one record per CDR3 protein. The sample has 290,000 or so distinct CDR3 sequences, less than 25% seen once. The sequencing input was blood, either unsorted or a sorted T cell fraction (not recorded which). These receptors all come from a female donor with ankylosing spondylitis or in good health (not recorded which).

For the CDR3, the DNA is TGTGCCAGCAGCCAAACCGGACAGGGGGCGAACGAGCAGTACTTC. It yields the protein CASSQTGQGANEQYF. This rearrangement joins TRBV6-1 to TRBJ2-7; 11 nucleotides agree with TRBD1. The CDR3 sequence is 15 residues long. J lost 5 bases, V lost 6 bases, and 9 bases had no gene match. CDR1 MNHNS and CDR2 SASEGT come from the germline V gene.

The rearrangement joins TRBV19 to TRBJ1-1, with 9 positions matching TRBD1. The germline V gene encodes CDR1 LNHDA and CDR2 SQIVND (reference sequence). CDR3 length equals 15 residues. The V segment lost 8 bases and the J segment 1 base; nucleotides outside the gene matches: 8. For the CDR3, the DNA is TGTGCCAGTCAAAGGACAGGGGAGGGGAACACTGAAGCTTTCTTT. Translating gives CASQRTGEGNTEAFF.

The V gene is TRBV5-1, the J gene TRBJ2-7, with D hard to call. The germline CDR1 and CDR2 sequences are SGHRS and YFSETQ. The CDR3 length is 14 residues. V was trimmed by 4 bases and J by 2 bases, leaving 13 bases between them. The CDR3 nucleotides read TGCGCCAGCAGCCCCCTGGACCAAGCCTACGAGCAGTACTTC. Its protein product is CASSPLDQAYEQYF.

V usage is TRBV20-1 and J usage is TRBJ2-1, with TRBD2 matching 12 bases. Trimming at V came to 2 bases and at J to 7 bases, leaving 15 bases not matched to a gene. Germline V gives CDR1 DFQATT, CDR2 SNEGSKA (reference sequence). This CDR3 region has 18 residues. This chain's CDR3 is CSARSPTSGRPLGNEQFF. CDR3 nucleotide sequence: TGCAGTGCTAGATCTCCAACTAGCGGGAGGCCCTTAGGAAATGAGCAGTTCTTC.

A few counts support this clonotype. CDR3 protein: CASSQRRPPNTGELFF. CDR3 coding DNA: TGTGCCAGCAGCCAACGGAGGCCCCCGAACACCGGGGAGCTGTTTTTT. The chain recombines TRBV4-2 with TRBJ2-2; D is perhaps TRBD2 (5 bases). The CDR3 covers 16 residues. V lost 2 bases and J lost 0, with 10 bases in between. Germline V gene data show CDR1 as LGHNA and CDR2 as YNFKEQ.

This sequence joins TRBV12-3 or TRBV12-4 and TRBJ2-4, with TRBD2 identical over 8 bases. Trimming at V came to 0 bases and at J to 7 bases, leaving 11 bases not matched to a gene. The CDR3 spans 17 residues. CDR3 nucleotide sequence: TGTGCCAGCAGTTTAGCTAGCGGGATCTTAGCCTTGAACATTCAGTACTTC. Its translation: CASSLASGILALNIQYF.

This clonotype has at least ten counts. The gene calls are TRBV7-9 and TRBJ2-2; D gene ambiguous. V shed 5 bases and J shed 8 bases, with 12 bases lying between them. Germline values: CDR1 SEHNR, CDR2 FQNEAQ (reference sequence). The CDR3 is 13 residues long. CDR3 in DNA: TGTGCCAGCAGCCCGTCCCGGGCAGGGGAGCTGTTTTTT. Encoded protein: CASSPSRAGELFF.

This chain uses TRBV20-1 with TRBJ2-7; D may be TRBD2 (5 bases). CDR1 is DFQATT and CDR2 is SNEGSKA in the germline V gene (reference sequence). The V end was cut by 6 bases, the J end by 0 bases, with 15 bases between. CDR3 size: 14 residues. CDR3 residues: CSALSGRGSYEQYF. CDR3 coding DNA: TGCAGTGCCCTATCGGGCCGGGGCTCCTACGAGCAGTACTTC.

This clonotype occurred a few times. This rearrangement joins TRBV20-1 to TRBJ1-2; D call uncertain. V gave up 5 bases and J gave up 8 bases, with 12 bases separating them. The CDR3 covers 11 residues. Germline V gives CDR1 DFQATT, CDR2 SNEGSKA (reference sequence). The CDR3 region is CSAAPAVGYTF. The DNA for the CDR3 is TGCAGTGCTGCCCCCGCGGTCGGCTACACCTTC.

CDR3: CASRVLLAGGLAFF. The CDR3 DNA is TGTGCCAGCAGGGTTCTTCTTGCCGGGGGCCTCGCTTTCTTT. The chain uses TRBV2 and TRBJ1-1; tentatively, D is TRBD1 (6 bases). The CDR3 has 14 amino acids. CDR1 SNHLY and CDR2 FYNNEI come from the germline V gene. V lost 6 bases and J 11 bases, leaving 22 bases between the germline ends.

There are a few counts of this clonotype. The chain combines TRBV20-1 with TRBJ2-3; TRBD2 aligns across 12 bases. Germline lookup yields CDR1 DFQATT and CDR2 SNEGSKA (reference sequence). The CDR3 runs 16 residues. V lost 2 bases, J lost 4 bases, and 7 bases stayed unmatched. For the CDR3, the DNA is TGCAGTGCTAGACTCGCTAGCGGGAGGGCCGCAGATACGCAGTATTTT. Translation: CSARLASGRAADTQYF.

This chain joins TRBV4-3 and TRBJ2-2; 13 bases fit TRBD2. V was pared by 4 bases and J by 8 bases, with 10 bases of the junction left unmatched. The CDR3 runs to 17 residues. Germline-derived CDR1 and CDR2 are LGHNA and YSLEER. DNA for the CDR3: TGCGCCAGCAGCCCCCAACCCGGGACTAGCGGGATTGGGGAGCTGTTTTTT. It translates to CASSPQPGTSGIGELFF.

This clonotype was recorded many times. V and J are TRBV29-1 and TRBJ2-2, with D tentatively TRBD2 (6 bases). The V and J ends lost 5 bases and 1 base respectively, with 17 bases between them. CDR3 size: 16 residues. In germline, CDR1 is SQVTM, CDR2 ANQGSEA. The CDR3 nucleotides are TGCAGCGTTACACCGGGACTCCAAGGGAACACCGGGGAGCTGTTTTTT. Its translation is CSVTPGLQGNTGELFF.

This clonotype was detected only a few times. The chain joins TRBV7-2 to TRBJ2-7; 7 bases map to TRBD2. The CDR3 contains 15 residues. From germline, CDR1 is SGHTA and CDR2 FQGNSA. The trim removed 2 bases at V and 3 bases at J, leaving 7 bases unmatched. CDR3: CASSLNSGGNYEQYF. CDR3 nucleotide sequence: TGTGCCAGCAGCTTAAATTCGGGAGGAAACTACGAGCAGTACTTC. Together with reference TRBV7-2 and TRBJ2-7, the CDR3 gives the full variable domain: GAGVSQSPSNKVTEKGKDVELRCDPISGHTALYWYRQSLGQGLEFLIYFQGNSAPDKSGLPSDRFSAERTGGSVSTLTIQRTQQEDSAVYLCASSLNSGGNYEQYFGPGTRLTVT.

The rearrangement uses TRBV19 and TRBJ2-3; 10 nucleotides line up with TRBD2. With V trimmed by 5 bases and J by 4 bases, 9 bases remained unmatched. Germline V CDR1 and CDR2: LNHDA, SQIVND (reference sequence). The CDR3 sequence is 16 residues long. The CDR3 reads CASSLGLAEGADTQYF. CDR3 nucleotides: TGTGCCAGTAGTCTTGGACTAGCGGAGGGGGCAGATACGCAGTATTTT.

A few counts support this clonotype. The CDR3 reads CSARVGGELFF. The CDR3 DNA sequence: TGCAGTGCTAGAGTAGGGGGGGAGCTGTTTTTT. This chain links TRBV20-1 with TRBJ2-2; D remains ambiguous. The CDR3 loop spans 11 amino acids. Germline V gene sequence: CDR1 DFQATT, CDR2 SNEGSKA (reference sequence). V was shortened by 1 base and J by 8 bases, with 5 bases between the two germline ends.

V is TRBV18 and J is TRBJ1-4, with D possibly matching TRBD1 (5 bases). Germline loops: CDR1 KGHSH, CDR2 LQKENI. The V gene lost 0 bases and the J gene lost 0 bases, with 8 bases spanning the gap. The CDR3 is 16 residues long. CDR3 coding DNA: TGTGCCAGCTCACCACCGGGGGGGGCAACTAATGAAAAACTGTTTTTT. Its protein product is CASSPPGGATNEKLFF.

The chain uses TRBV5-1 and TRBJ1-1, with D hard to call. The CDR3 has 14 amino acids. Germline V CDR1 and CDR2: SGHRS, YFSETQ. Trimming took off 4 bases at V and 4 bases at J, with 14 bases between the two ends. The CDR3 nucleotides read TGCGCCAGCAGCCCCCAGGCAGCCATCACTGAAGCTTTCTTT. Protein: CASSPQAAITEAFF.

This clonotype was observed many times. The chain is built from TRBV4-1 and TRBJ2-3; D call uncertain. CDR1 is MGHRA and CDR2 is YSYEKL in the germline V gene. The CDR3 loop spans 13 amino acids. Trimming removed 0 bases at V and 11 bases at J, with 12 bases between. CDR3: CASSQERLSRQYF. The CDR3, as DNA: TGCGCCAGCAGCCAAGAGAGGCTTTCCCGGCAGTATTTT.

This chain connects TRBV20-1 to TRBJ2-2; 8 nucleotides line up with TRBD2. V lost 3 bases, J lost 5 bases, and 8 bases stayed unmatched. The CDR3 is 15 residues long. Germline CDR1 is DFQATT and CDR2 is SNEGSKA (reference sequence). CDR3: CSARGSGTNTGELFF. The DNA for the CDR3 is TGCAGTGCTAGGGGTAGCGGGACAAATACCGGGGAGCTGTTTTTT.

The chain is built from TRBV20-1 and TRBJ2-5, with a possible D match to TRBD2 (5 bases). CDR3 length: 13 residues. Trimming removed 5 bases from V and 3 bases from J, with 13 bases in between. CDR1 and CDR2 (germline): DFQATT, SNEGSKA (reference sequence). CDR3 DNA sequence: TGCAGTGCTCTCTCGTTCGGGAAAGAGACCCAGTACTTC. Protein product: CSALSFGKETQYF.

V usage is TRBV3-1 and J usage is TRBJ2-1, with 12 bases that match TRBD2. Trimming removed 2 bases from V and 9 bases from J; junction bases left unmatched: 5. The CDR3 length is 15 residues. Germline-derived CDR1 and CDR2 are LGHDT and YNNKEL (reference sequence). Here the CDR3 DNA reads TGTGCCAGCAGCCAATTCGGACTAGCGGGATTTGAGCAGTTCTTC. Translation gives CASSQFGLAGFEQFF.

This clonotype was detected a few times. The rearrangement uses TRBV6-2 or TRBV6-3 and TRBJ1-2; TRBD1 is a possible D gene (5 bases). Per the germline V gene, CDR1 is MNHEY and CDR2 is SVGEGT. CDR3 length: 14 amino acids. The V end was cut by 2 bases, the J end by 6 bases, with 13 bases between. The DNA for the CDR3 is TGTGCCAGCAGTTACCCCCCCAGGGCGGATGGCTACACCTTC. Translated, it gives CASSYPPRADGYTF.

The table lists this clonotype with a few counts. For the CDR3, the DNA is TGTGCCAGCAGCCTAACCCACGGACCATTCGCGCAGTTCTTC. It specifies CASSLTHGPFAQFF. The chain couples TRBV7-9 to TRBJ2-1, with D hard to call. CDR3 length: 14 residues. Germline assignment: CDR1 SEHNR and CDR2 FQNEAQ (reference sequence). V lost 5 bases to trimming and J lost 12 bases, with 20 bases between them.

Comment on this clonotype: An end of the junction does not agree with germline; a read error may underlie this. The rearrangement joins TRBV7-9 to TRBJ2-2; TRBD1 might be the D (5 bases). The CDR3 extends over 11 amino acids. Germline V CDR1 and CDR2: SEHNR, FQNEAQ (reference sequence). Here the CDR3 reads CAGRQTGELFF. Here the CDR3 DNA reads TGTGCCGGCAGACAGACCGGGGAGCTGTTTTTT.

This clonotype was counted many times. The rearrangement joins TRBV29-1 to TRBJ1-1; 10 bases agree with TRBD1. CDR3 length equals 14 residues. Germline CDR1 and CDR2: SQVTM and ANQGSEA. Unmatched junction bases numbered 3, after V lost 4 bases and J lost 1 base. The CDR3 loop reads CSVARQGANTEAFF. CDR3 bases: TGCAGCGTTGCCCGACAGGGGGCGAACACTGAAGCTTTCTTT.